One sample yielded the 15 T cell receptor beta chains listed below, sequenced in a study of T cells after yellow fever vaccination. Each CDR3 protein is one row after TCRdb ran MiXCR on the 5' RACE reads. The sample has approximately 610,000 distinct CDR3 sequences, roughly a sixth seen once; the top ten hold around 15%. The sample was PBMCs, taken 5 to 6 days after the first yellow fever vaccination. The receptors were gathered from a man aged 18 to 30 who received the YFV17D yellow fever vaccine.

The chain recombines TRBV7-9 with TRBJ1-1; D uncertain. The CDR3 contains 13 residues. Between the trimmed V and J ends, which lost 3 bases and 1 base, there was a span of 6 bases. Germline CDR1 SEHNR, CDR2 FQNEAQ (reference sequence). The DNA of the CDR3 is TGTGCCAGCAGCTTCCAGAAGAACACTGAAGCTTTCTTT. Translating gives CASSFQKNTEAFF.

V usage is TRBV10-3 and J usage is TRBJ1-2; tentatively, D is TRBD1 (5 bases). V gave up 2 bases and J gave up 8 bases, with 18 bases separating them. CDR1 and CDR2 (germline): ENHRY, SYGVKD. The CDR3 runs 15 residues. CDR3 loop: CAISEIGTGAEGYTF. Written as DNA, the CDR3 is TGTGCCATCAGTGAGATCGGGACGGGCGCGGAAGGCTACACCTTC.

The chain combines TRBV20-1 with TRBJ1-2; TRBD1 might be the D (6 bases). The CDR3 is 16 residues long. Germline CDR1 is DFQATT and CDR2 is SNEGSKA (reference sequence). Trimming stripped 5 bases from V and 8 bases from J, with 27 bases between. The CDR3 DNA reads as TGCAGTGCTCAAACTGGCGGGGGGGCATCGGGGAGGGGCTACACCTTC. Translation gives CSAQTGGGASGRGYTF.

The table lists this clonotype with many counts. CDR3 protein: CASSLGLAETQYF. The CDR3 region has the DNA TGTGCCAGCAGCTTAGGACTAGCGGAGACCCAGTACTTC. This chain joins TRBV7-9 and TRBJ2-5, with TRBD2 matching over 8 bases. V lost 1 base to trimming and J lost 5 bases; unmatched junction nucleotides: 0. The V gene's germline CDR1 is SEHNR and CDR2 FQNEAQ (reference sequence). The CDR3 has 13 residues.

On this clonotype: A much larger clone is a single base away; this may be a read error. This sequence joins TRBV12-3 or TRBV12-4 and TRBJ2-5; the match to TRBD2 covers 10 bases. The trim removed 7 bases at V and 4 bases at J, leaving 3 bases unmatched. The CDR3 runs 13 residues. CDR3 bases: TGTGCCAGCACCCGGACTAGCGGAGAGACCCAGTACTTC. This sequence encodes CASTRTSGETQYF.

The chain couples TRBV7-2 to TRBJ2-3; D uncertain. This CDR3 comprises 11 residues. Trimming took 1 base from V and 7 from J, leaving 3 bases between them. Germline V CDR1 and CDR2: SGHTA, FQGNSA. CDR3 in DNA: TGTGCCAGCAGCTTAGTTAATACGCAGTATTTT. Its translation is CASSLVNTQYF.

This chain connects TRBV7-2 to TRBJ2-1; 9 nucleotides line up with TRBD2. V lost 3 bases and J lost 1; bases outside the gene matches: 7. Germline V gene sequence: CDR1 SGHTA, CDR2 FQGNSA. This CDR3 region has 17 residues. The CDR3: CASSLRGGITSYNEQFF. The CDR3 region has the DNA TGTGCCAGCAGCTTGCGGGGGGGAATCACGTCCTACAATGAGCAGTTCTTC.

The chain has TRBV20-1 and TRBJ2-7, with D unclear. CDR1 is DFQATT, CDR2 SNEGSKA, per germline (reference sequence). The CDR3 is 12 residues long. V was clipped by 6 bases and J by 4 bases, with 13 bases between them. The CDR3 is CSASYSPYEQYF. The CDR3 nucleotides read TGCAGTGCCAGTTACTCTCCGTACGAGCAGTACTTC.

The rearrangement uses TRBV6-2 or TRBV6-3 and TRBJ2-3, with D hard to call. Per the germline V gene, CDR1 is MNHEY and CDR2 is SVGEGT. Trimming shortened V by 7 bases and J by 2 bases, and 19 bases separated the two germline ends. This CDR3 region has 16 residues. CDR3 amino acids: CASTLGQVGTTDTQYF. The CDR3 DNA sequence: TGTGCCAGCACCCTGGGCCAAGTTGGTACCACAGATACGCAGTATTTT.

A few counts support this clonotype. CDR3 sequence reads: CASSLDGAGTSYEQYF. The CDR3 DNA is TGTGCCAGCAGCTTAGACGGGGCAGGGACCTCCTACGAGCAGTACTTC. This chain uses TRBV7-8 with TRBJ2-7, with D perhaps given as TRBD1 or TRBD2 (5 bases each). The V gene's germline CDR1 is SGHVS and CDR2 FQNEAQ. The CDR3 covers 16 residues. V lost 1 base to trimming and J lost 0 bases, with 13 bases between them.

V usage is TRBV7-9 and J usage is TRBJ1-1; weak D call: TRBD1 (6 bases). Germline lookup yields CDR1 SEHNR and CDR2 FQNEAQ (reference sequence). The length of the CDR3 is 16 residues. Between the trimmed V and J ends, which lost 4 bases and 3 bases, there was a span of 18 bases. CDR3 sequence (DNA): TGTGCCAGCAGCTCGCCACCCAGGGGTACGGACACTGAAGCTTTCTTT. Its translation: CASSSPPRGTDTEAFF.

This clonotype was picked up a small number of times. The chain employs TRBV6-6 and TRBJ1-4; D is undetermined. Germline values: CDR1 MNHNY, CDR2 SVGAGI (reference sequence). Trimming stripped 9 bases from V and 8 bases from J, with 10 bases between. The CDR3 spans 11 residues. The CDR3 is CASRVGEKLFF. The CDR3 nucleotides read TGTGCCAGTCGAGTGGGGGAAAAACTGTTTTTT.

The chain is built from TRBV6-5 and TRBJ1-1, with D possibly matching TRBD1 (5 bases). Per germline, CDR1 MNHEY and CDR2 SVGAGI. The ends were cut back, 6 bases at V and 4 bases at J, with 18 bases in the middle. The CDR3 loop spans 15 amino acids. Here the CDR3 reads CASSASRARGTEAFF. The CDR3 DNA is TGTGCCAGCAGCGCCTCGAGGGCGAGGGGCACTGAAGCTTTCTTT.

The CDR3 protein is CASSGVRTLNTEAFF. The CDR3 nucleotides are TGTGCCAGCAGCGGGGTAAGAACGCTGAACACTGAAGCTTTCTTT. This chain uses TRBV5-4 with TRBJ1-1; unclear D gene. Germline loops: CDR1 SGHNT, CDR2 YYREEE (reference sequence). V lost 4 bases, J lost 0 bases, and 13 bases lay in between. This CDR3 is 15 amino acids long.

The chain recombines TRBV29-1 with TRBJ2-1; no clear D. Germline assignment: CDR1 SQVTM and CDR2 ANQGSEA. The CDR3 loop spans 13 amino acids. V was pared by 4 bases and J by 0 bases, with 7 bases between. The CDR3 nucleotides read TGCAGCGTTGGGGATAGCTCCTACAATGAGCAGTTCTTC. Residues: CSVGDSSYNEQFF.